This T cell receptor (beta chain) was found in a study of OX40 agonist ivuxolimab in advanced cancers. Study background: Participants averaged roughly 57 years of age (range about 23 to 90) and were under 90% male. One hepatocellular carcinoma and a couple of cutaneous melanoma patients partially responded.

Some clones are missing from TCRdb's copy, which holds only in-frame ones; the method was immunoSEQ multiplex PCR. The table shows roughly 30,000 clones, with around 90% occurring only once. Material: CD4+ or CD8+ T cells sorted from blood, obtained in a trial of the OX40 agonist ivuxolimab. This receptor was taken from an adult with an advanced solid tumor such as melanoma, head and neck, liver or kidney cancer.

The CDR3 region has the DNA TGTGCCAGCAGCTTAGCTGGGGGGGCCGTCTCTGGGGCCAACGTCCTGACTTTC. It specifies CASSLAGGAVSGANVLTF. The chain has TRBV13 and TRBJ2-6; maybe TRBD2 (7 bases). CDR1 and CDR2 (germline): PRHDT, FYEKMQ (reference sequence). This CDR3 has 18 residues. V was trimmed by 1 base and J by 0 bases, leaving 13 bases between them.